This T cell receptor beta chain was recorded in a study of shared T cell receptors in the human thymus. Libraries were prepared by immunoSEQ multiplex PCR; TCRdb keeps only in-frame clonotypes and omits some of them. Of roughly 660,000 clones listed, roughly 90% are singletons. CDR1 SGHTA and CDR2 FQGNSA come from the germline V gene. Trimming removed 5 bases from V and 5 bases from J; junction bases left unmatched: 11. The CDR3 covers 15 residues. The same data also contributed to another study, on human thymus T cells. That report adds: Resections from corrective heart surgery supplied the thymus tissue. Thymic and blood repertoires seemed to favor certain V and J genes.

Specimen: thymocytes. The genes are TRBV7-2 and TRBJ2-7, with TRBD2 identical over 8 bases. This clonotype was sampled from a boy under two years old with a congenital heart defect. CDR3 amino acids: CASSLPVVAGHEQYF. CDR3 nucleotides: TGTGCCAGCAGCCTACCCGTGGTAGCGGGACACGAGCAGTACTTC.